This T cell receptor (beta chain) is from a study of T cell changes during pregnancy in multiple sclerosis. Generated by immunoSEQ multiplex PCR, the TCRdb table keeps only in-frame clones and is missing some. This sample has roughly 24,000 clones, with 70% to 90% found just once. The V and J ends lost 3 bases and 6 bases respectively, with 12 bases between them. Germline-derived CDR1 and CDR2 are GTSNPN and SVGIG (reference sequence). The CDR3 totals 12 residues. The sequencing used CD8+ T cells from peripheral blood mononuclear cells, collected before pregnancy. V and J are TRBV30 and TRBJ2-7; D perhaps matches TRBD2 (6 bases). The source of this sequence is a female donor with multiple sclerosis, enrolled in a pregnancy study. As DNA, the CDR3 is TGTGCCTGGAGCCTGGGGGGTAGCGAGCAGTACTTC. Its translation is CAWSLGGSEQYF.